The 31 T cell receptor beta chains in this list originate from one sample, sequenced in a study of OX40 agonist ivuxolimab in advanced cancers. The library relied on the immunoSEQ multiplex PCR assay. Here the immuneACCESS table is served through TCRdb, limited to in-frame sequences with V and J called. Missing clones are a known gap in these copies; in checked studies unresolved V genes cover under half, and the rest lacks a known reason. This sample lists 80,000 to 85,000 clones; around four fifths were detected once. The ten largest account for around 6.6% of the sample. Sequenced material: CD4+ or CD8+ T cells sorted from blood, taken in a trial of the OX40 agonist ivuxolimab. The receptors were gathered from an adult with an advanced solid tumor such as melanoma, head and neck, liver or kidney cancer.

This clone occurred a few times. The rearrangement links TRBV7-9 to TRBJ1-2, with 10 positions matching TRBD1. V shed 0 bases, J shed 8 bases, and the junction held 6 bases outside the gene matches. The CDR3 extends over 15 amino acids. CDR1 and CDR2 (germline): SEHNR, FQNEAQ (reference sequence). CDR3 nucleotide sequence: TGTGCCAGCAGCTTAGCTGTTGGGACAGGGGAGGGCTACACCTTC. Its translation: CASSLAVGTGEGYTF. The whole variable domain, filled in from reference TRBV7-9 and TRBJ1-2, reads DTGVSQNPRHKITKRGQNVTFRCDPISEHNRLYWYRQTLGQGPEFLTYFQNEAQLEKSRLLSDRFSAERPKGSFSTLEIQRTEQGDSAMYLCASSLAVGTGEGYTFGSGTRLTVV.

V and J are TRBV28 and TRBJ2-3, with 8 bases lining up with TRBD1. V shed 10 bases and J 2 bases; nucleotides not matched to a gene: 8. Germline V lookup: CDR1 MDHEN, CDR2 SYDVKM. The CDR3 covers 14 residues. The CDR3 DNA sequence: TGTGCCATCGAACAGGGGGGATCCACAGATACGCAGTATTTT. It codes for CAIEQGGSTDTQYF.

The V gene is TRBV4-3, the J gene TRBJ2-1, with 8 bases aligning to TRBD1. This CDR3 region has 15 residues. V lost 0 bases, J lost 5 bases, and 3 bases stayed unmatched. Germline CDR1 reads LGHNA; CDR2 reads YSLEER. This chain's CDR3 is CASSQDVRGHNEQFF. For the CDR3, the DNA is TGCGCCAGCAGCCAAGATGTCAGGGGGCACAATGAGCAGTTCTTC.

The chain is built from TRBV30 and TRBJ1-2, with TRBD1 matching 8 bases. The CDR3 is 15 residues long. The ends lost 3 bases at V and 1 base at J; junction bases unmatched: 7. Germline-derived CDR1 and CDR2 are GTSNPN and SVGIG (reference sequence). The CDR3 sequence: CAWRRTGTYNYGYTF. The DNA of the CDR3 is TGTGCCTGGAGACGGACAGGGACTTATAACTATGGCTACACCTTC.

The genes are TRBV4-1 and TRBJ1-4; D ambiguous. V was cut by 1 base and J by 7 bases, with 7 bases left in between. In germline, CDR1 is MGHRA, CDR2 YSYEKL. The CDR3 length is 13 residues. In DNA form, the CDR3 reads TGCGCCAGCAGCCAAGTTGTTCGTGAAAAACTGTTTTTT. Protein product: CASSQVVREKLFF.

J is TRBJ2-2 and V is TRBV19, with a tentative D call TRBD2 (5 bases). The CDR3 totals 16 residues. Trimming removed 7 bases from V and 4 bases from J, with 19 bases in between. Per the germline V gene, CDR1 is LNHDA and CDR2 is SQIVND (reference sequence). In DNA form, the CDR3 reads TGTGCCAGTAACCCCGCTTGGAGAGGGAGCACCGGGGAGCTGTTTTTT. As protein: CASNPAWRGSTGELFF. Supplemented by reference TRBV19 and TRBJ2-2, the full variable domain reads DGGITQSPKYLFRKEGQNVTLSCEQNLNHDAMYWYRQDPGQGLRLIYYSQIVNDFQKGDIAEGYSVSREKKESFPLTVTSAQKNPTAFYLCASNPAWRGSTGELFFGEGSRLTVL.

The CDR3 reads CASSEMRESGETQYF. CDR3 sequence (DNA): TGTGCCAGCAGTGAAATGAGGGAGTCGGGGGAGACCCAGTACTTC. The chain has TRBV2 and TRBJ2-5; the D gene is possibly TRBD2 (5 bases). The germline V gene encodes CDR1 SNHLY and CDR2 FYNNEI. The CDR3 is 15 amino acids. V was trimmed by 2 bases and J by 5 bases, leaving 15 bases between them.

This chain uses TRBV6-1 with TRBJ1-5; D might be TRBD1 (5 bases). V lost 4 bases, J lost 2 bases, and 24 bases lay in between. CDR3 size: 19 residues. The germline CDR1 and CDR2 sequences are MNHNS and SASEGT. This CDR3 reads CASSGLPGLHRRGNQPQHF. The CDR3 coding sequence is TGTGCCAGCAGTGGACTTCCGGGACTGCACAGGAGGGGCAATCAGCCCCAGCATTTT.

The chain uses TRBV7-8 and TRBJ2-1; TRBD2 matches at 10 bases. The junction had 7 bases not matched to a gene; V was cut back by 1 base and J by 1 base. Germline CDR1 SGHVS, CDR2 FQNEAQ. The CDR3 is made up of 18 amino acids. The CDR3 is CASSLGLIAGGSYNEQFF. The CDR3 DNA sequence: TGTGCCAGCAGCTTAGGCTTAATAGCGGGGGGATCCTACAATGAGCAGTTCTTC.

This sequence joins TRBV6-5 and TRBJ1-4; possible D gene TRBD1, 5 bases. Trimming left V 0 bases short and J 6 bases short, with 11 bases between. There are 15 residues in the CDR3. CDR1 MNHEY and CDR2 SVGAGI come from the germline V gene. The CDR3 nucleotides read TGTGCCAGCAGTTACTCGAGGAGGGGTGATGAAAAACTGTTTTTT. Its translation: CASSYSRRGDEKLFF.

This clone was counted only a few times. The CDR3 sequence: CASSEGGEQYF. The CDR3 DNA is TGTGCCAGCAGCGAAGGGGGCGAGCAGTACTTC. This rearrangement joins TRBV4-2 to TRBJ2-7; tentative D call: TRBD1 (6 bases). Trimming took off 5 bases at V and 6 bases at J, with 8 bases between the two ends. Germline-derived CDR1 and CDR2 are LGHNA and YNFKEQ. The CDR3 extends over 11 amino acids.

The chain's CDR3 is CASAGGAVDTGELFF. The CDR3 DNA reads as TGTGCCTCCGCGGGGGGGGCCGTGGACACCGGGGAGCTGTTTTTT. This sequence joins TRBV5-6 and TRBJ2-2; 9 positions agree with TRBD2. The CDR3 contains 15 residues. The germline CDR1 and CDR2 sequences are SGHDT and YYEEEE. Trimming took 10 bases from V and 3 from J; bases not matched to a gene: 10.

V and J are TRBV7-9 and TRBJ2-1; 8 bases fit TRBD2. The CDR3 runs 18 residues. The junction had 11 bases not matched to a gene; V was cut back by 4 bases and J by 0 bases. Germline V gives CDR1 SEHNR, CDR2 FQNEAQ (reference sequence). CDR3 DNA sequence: TGTGCCAGCAGCTCCCCGGGGGGGATCCTACTCTCCTACAATGAGCAGTTCTTC. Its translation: CASSSPGGILLSYNEQFF.

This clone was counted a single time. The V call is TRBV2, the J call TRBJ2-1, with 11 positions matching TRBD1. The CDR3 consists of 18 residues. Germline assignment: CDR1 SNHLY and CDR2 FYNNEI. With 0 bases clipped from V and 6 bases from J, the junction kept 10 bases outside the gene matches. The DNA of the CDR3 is TGTGCCAGCAGTGAAGCTCCGCCGGGACAGGGGGTAAGCAATGAGCAGTTCTTC. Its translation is CASSEAPPGQGVSNEQFF.

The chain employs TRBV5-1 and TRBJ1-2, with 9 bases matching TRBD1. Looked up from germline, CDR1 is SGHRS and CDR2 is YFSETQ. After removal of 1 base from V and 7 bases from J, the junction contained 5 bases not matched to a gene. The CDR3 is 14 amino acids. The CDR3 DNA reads TGCGCCAGCAGCTTGTGGGGGACAGGGTCTGGCTACACCTTC. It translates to CASSLWGTGSGYTF.

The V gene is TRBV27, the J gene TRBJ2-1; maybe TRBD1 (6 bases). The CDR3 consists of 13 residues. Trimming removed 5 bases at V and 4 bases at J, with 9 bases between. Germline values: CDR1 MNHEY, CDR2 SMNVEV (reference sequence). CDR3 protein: CASSVGQYNEQFF. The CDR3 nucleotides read TGTGCCAGCAGTGTTGGACAGTACAATGAGCAGTTCTTC.

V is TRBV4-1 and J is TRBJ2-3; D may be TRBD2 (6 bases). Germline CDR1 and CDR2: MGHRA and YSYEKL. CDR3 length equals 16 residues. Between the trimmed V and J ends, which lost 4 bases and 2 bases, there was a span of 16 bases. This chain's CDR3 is CASSLSPGLNTDTQYF. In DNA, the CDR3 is TGCGCCAGCAGCCTGTCCCCGGGACTTAACACAGATACGCAGTATTTT.

The CDR3, as DNA: TGTGCCAGCAGATTAGAGGGACGGTCCTATCAGCCCCAGCATTTT. It yields the protein CASRLEGRSYQPQHF. V usage is TRBV27 and J usage is TRBJ1-5; a weak D match, TRBD1 (5 bases). CDR3 length equals 15 residues. The germline CDR1 and CDR2 sequences are MNHEY and SMNVEV (reference sequence). The V gene lost 6 bases and the J gene lost 5 bases, with 17 bases spanning the gap.

The CDR3 nucleotides are TGCGCCAGCACCACGATGACAGGGGGCGGGGGAGCTTTCTTT. Translating it yields CASTTMTGGGGAFF. The chain employs TRBV10-2 and TRBJ1-1, with TRBD1 matching 10 bases. CDR1 and CDR2 from the germline V gene are WSHSY and SAAADI. This CDR3 is 14 amino acids long. J was trimmed by 10 bases and V by 7 bases; bases with no gene match: 12.

The CDR3 nucleotides read TGTGCCAGCAGCTTAGCGGAGCGTCTAGCCAAAAACATTCAGTACTTC. This translates into CASSLAERLAKNIQYF. V and J are TRBV7-9 and TRBJ2-4; D gene unclear. Germline values: CDR1 SEHNR, CDR2 FQNEAQ (reference sequence). Trimming stripped 0 bases from V and 0 bases from J, with 9 bases between. The length of the CDR3 is 16 residues.

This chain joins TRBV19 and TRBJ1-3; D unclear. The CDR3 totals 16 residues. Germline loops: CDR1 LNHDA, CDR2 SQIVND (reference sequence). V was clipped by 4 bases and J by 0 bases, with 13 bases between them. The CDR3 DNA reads TGTGCCAGTAGTAAGGGAGTAGGAACCTCTGGAAACACCATATATTTT. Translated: CASSKGVGTSGNTIYF.

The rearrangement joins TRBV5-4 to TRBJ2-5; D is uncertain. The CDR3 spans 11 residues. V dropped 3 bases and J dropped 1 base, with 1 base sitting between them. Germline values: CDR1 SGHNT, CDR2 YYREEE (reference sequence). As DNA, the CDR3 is TGTGCCAGCAGCTCCCAAGAGACCCAGTACTTC. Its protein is CASSSQETQYF.

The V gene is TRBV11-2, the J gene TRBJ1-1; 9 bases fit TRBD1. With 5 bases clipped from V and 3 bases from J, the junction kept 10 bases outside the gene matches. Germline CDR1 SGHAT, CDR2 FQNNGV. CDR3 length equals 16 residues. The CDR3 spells CASSHIWRDRDTEAFF. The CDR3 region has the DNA TGTGCCAGCAGCCACATATGGCGGGACAGGGACACTGAAGCTTTCTTT.

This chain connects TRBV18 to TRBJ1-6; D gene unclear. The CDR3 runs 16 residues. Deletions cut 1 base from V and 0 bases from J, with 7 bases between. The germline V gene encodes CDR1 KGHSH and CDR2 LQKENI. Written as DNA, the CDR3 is TGTGCCAGCTCACCACAGGGTAGCTCCTATAATTCACCCCTCCACTTT. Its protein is CASSPQGSSYNSPLHF.

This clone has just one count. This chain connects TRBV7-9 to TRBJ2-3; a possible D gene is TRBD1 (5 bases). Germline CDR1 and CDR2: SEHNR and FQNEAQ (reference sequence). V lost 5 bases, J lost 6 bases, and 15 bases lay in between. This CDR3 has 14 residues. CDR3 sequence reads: CASSNGGAGDTQYF. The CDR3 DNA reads TGTGCCAGCAGCAACGGTGGGGCCGGGGATACGCAGTATTTT. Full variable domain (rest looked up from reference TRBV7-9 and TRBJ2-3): DTGVSQNPRHKITKRGQNVTFRCDPISEHNRLYWYRQTLGQGPEFLTYFQNEAQLEKSRLLSDRFSAERPKGSFSTLEIQRTEQGDSAMYLCASSNGGAGDTQYFGPGTRLTVL.

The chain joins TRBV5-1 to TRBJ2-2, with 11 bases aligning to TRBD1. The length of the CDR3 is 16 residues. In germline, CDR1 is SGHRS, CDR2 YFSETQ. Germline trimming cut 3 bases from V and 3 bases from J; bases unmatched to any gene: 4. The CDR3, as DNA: TGCGCCAGCAGCTCGGGGACAGGGGGTTACACCGGGGAGCTGTTTTTT. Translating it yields CASSSGTGGYTGELFF.

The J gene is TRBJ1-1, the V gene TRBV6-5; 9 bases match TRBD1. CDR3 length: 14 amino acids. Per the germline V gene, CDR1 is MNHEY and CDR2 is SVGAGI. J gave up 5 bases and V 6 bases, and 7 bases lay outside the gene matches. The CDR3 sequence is CASSSTGGRTEAFF. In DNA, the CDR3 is TGTGCCAGCAGCTCGACAGGGGGGAGGACTGAAGCTTTCTTT.

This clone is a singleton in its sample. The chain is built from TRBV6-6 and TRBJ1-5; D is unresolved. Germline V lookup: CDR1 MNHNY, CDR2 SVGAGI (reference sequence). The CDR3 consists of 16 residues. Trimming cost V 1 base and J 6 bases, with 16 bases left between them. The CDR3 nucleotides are TGTGCCAGCAGTTACTTTTTTGCGGGGTATGGTCAGCCCCAGCATTTT. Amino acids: CASSYFFAGYGQPQHF.

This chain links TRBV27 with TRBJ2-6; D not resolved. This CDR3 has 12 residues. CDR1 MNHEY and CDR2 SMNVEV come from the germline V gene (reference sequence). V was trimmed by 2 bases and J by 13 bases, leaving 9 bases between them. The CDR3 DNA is TGTGCCAGCAGTTTAACGGGTGGGGTCCTGACTTTC. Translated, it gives CASSLTGGVLTF.

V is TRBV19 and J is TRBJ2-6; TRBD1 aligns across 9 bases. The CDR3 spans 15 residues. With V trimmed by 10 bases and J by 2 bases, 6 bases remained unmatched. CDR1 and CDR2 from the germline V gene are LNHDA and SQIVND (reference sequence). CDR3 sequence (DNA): TGTGCCACCAGGGACAGGGAGGCTGGGGCCAACGTCCTGACTTTC. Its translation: CATRDREAGANVLTF.

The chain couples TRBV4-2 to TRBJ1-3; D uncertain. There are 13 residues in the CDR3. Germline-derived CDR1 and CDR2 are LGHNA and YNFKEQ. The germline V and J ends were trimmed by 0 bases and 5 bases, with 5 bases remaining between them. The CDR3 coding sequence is TGTGCCAGCAGCCAAGATAGAAGAAACACCATATATTTT. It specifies CASSQDRRNTIYF.